This TCR beta chain was identified in a study of beta chain features in type 1 diabetes. Study-wide background: Regarding age, gender and cell yields, patients proved similar to healthy donors. Study conclusions and caveats: Patients' naive, central memory and Treg TCRB repertoires seemed closer to one another than those of healthy donors. For Type 1 diabetes patients, all four CD4+ subsets carried TCRB CDR3s that were moderately but significantly shorter.

The entirety of the isolated RNA underwent reverse transcription, so expressed TCRB transcripts were sequenced. Data came from immunoSEQ multiplex PCR; TCRdb stores just in-frame clones and leaves some out. The data contain approximately 37,000 clones, about 52% of them seen just once; the ten biggest clones take up 0.72%. In the case of this clone: Its target is unknown.

Trimming shortened V by 3 bases and J by 2 bases, and 11 bases separated the two germline ends. This CDR3 is built from 14 residues. CDR1 and CDR2 from the germline V gene are SGHRS and YFSETQ. This chain joins TRBV5-1 and TRBJ1-1; perhaps TRBD1 as D (5 bases). The TCR comes from a young woman in good health. Sequencing was performed on central memory CD4+ T cells from blood. The CDR3 protein is CASSSGGRNTEAFF. The DNA for the CDR3 is TGCGCCAGCAGCTCCGGGGGGAGAAACACTGAAGCTTTCTTT.